Listed here are 18 T cell receptor beta chains from one sample, sequenced in a study of circulating CD8 cells and anti-PD-1 response in melanoma. Using roughly 14 ng of total RNA, TCR libraries were made with the QIAseq Immune Repertoire TCR panel. Using its own MiXCR run on the reads, TCRdb lists one record per CDR3 protein. The data hold around 1,500 distinct CDR3 sequences, with about 9.8% observed a single time. Four subsets defined by PD-1 and/or TIGIT were sorted from live CD3+CD8+TCRalphabeta+ cells. The sample was CD8+ T cells from PBMCs, taken at baseline or after one month of anti-PD-1 therapy (not recorded which). Every receptor here comes from a human donor with melanoma.

This clonotype is categorized as large. The chain recombines TRBV19 with TRBJ2-1; 11 bases are shared with TRBD1. The J segment lost 3 bases and the V segment lost 3 bases, leaving 1 base of the junction unmatched. The CDR3 is 15 residues long. The V gene's germline CDR1 is LNHDA and CDR2 SQIVND (reference sequence). In nucleotides, the CDR3 is TGTGCCAGTAGTATTGGGACAGGGGGCTACAATGAGCAGTTCTTC. It is translated as CASSIGTGGYNEQFF.

Relative to its sample, this clonotype is medium-sized. The V call is TRBV27, the J call TRBJ1-1; D perhaps matches TRBD1 (5 bases). Germline V CDR1 and CDR2: MNHEY, SMNVEV (reference sequence). Trimming stripped 2 bases from V and 0 bases from J, with 7 bases between. The CDR3 totals 14 residues. CDR3 nucleotide sequence: TGTGCCAGCAGTTTAGACAGACTGAACACTGAAGCTTTCTTT. Translation gives CASSLDRLNTEAFF.

On this clonotype itself: Given a far larger clone just one base away, this is likely a sequencing read error. The chain recombines TRBV5-4 with TRBJ2-1; D might be TRBD1 or TRBD2, each matching 5 bases. Germline values: CDR1 SGHNT, CDR2 YYREEE (reference sequence). The V end was cut by 5 bases, the J end by 13 bases, with 19 bases between. The CDR3 runs to 13 residues. Here the CDR3 DNA reads TGTGCCAGCAGTTCCGGGACCGAAGAGACCCAGTTCTTC. It codes for CASSSGTEETQFF.

This clonotype was found a few times. The rearrangement joins TRBV5-6 to TRBJ2-6; no firm D call. In germline, CDR1 is SGHDT, CDR2 YYEEEE. The CDR3 is 15 residues long. Trimming pared 3 bases from V and 5 bases from J, leaving 12 bases between. In DNA, the CDR3 is TGTGCCAGCAGCTCCCAGATCCACTGGGCCAACGTCCTGACTTTC. Amino acid sequence: CASSSQIHWANVLTF.

This clonotype is categorized as large. The chain recombines TRBV6-5 with TRBJ2-7, with a weak D call TRBD1 (5 bases). V lost 0 bases, J lost 4 bases, and 10 bases lay in between. Germline CDR1 reads MNHEY; CDR2 reads SVGAGI. The CDR3 length is 14 residues. In DNA form, the CDR3 reads TGTGCCAGCAGTTACTCGAAAAGGGGATACGAGCAGTACTTC. Protein product: CASSYSKRGYEQYF.

This clonotype is medium-sized (0.01 to 0.1%) within its sample. This chain links TRBV4-1 with TRBJ2-3, with 15 nucleotides matching TRBD2. CDR3 length: 20 residues. V shed 1 base, J shed 2 bases, and the junction held 10 bases outside the gene matches. Germline V gene sequence: CDR1 MGHRA, CDR2 YSYEKL. This chain's CDR3 is CASSQVPGLAGGRNTDTQYF. The CDR3 DNA is TGCGCCAGCAGCCAAGTCCCGGGACTAGCGGGGGGTCGGAACACAGATACGCAGTATTTT.

This clonotype is classed as medium-sized (0.01 to 0.1%). V and J are TRBV18 and TRBJ2-1; D is undetermined. Germline V lookup: CDR1 KGHSH, CDR2 LQKENI. The ends were cut back, 6 bases at V and 0 bases at J, with 6 bases in the middle. This CDR3 region has 13 residues. For the CDR3, the DNA is TGTGCCAGCTCTACAGACTCCTACAATGAGCAGTTCTTC. Its protein is CASSTDSYNEQFF.

This clonotype is categorized as medium-sized. V is TRBV3-1 and J is TRBJ1-1; D may be TRBD1 (5 bases). Trimming pared 0 bases from V and 5 bases from J, leaving 19 bases between. The CDR3 has 17 amino acids. The germline gives CDR1 LGHDT, CDR2 YNNKEL (reference sequence). CDR3: CASSQDTPGAAGTEAFF. In DNA form, the CDR3 reads TGTGCCAGCAGCCAAGATACCCCTGGGGCAGCCGGGACTGAAGCTTTCTTT.

By proportion, this clonotype is large. The chain carries TRBV5-4 and TRBJ2-3, with 9 bases identical to TRBD2. V shed 6 bases, J shed 6 bases, and the junction held 8 bases outside the gene matches. CDR1 and CDR2 from the germline V gene are SGHNT and YYREEE (reference sequence). The CDR3 consists of 14 residues. The CDR3 nucleotides are TGTGCCAGCACCGGACGTAGCGGGGGCGATACGCAGTATTTT. Its translation is CASTGRSGGDTQYF. Full variable domain (remainder filled in from reference TRBV5-4 and TRBJ2-3): ETGVTQSPTHLIKTRGQQVTLRCSSQSGHNTVSWYQQALGQGPQFIFQYYREEENGRGNFPPRFSGLQFPNYSSELNVNALELDDSALYLCASTGRSGGDTQYFGPGTRLTVL.

This clonotype rates as medium-sized. V is TRBV19 and J is TRBJ2-1; tentatively, D is TRBD2 (6 bases). The CDR3 is made up of 18 amino acids. Between the trimmed V and J ends, which lost 4 bases and 3 bases, there was a span of 22 bases. Germline V gene data show CDR1 as LNHDA and CDR2 as SQIVND (reference sequence). The CDR3: CASSKDYSGVGRYNEQFF. The CDR3 DNA reads TGTGCCAGTAGTAAGGACTATAGTGGGGTGGGTCGCTACAATGAGCAGTTCTTC.

In this sample, this clonotype is medium-sized (0.01 to 0.1%). The chain has TRBV19 and TRBJ2-7; 10 nucleotides line up with TRBD1. The CDR3 spans 15 residues. CDR1 is LNHDA and CDR2 is SQIVND in the germline V gene (reference sequence). V lost 7 bases, J lost 3 bases, and 9 bases stayed unmatched. The CDR3 DNA follows: TGTGCCAGTACTCCGGGACAGGGGATCCTCTACGAGCAGTACTTC. Encoded protein: CASTPGQGILYEQYF.

This clonotype is medium-sized by share. The chain combines TRBV5-6 with TRBJ2-2; D is unclear. V was cut by 5 bases and J by 5 bases, with 4 bases left in between. This CDR3 has 11 residues. CDR1 and CDR2 from the germline V gene are SGHDT and YYEEEE. The CDR3 DNA follows: TGTGCCAGCAGTAAGACCGGGGAGCTGTTTTTT. It specifies CASSKTGELFF.

This clonotype qualifies as medium-sized. The V gene is TRBV29-1, the J gene TRBJ2-3, with TRBD2 as a possible D gene (6 bases). The ends were cut back, 8 bases at V and 3 bases at J, with 18 bases in the middle. The CDR3 is made up of 14 amino acids. Germline V CDR1 and CDR2: SQVTM, ANQGSEA. As DNA, the CDR3 is TGCAGCCCCGAGAGGCGGGAAGTGACAGATACGCAGTATTTT. This encodes CSPERREVTDTQYF.

By share, this clonotype ranks as medium-sized. The genes are TRBV27 and TRBJ2-1, with 8 bases that match TRBD2. The CDR3 is made up of 14 amino acids. With V trimmed by 8 bases and J by 5 bases, 8 bases remained unmatched. The V gene's germline CDR1 is MNHEY and CDR2 SMNVEV (reference sequence). In DNA, the CDR3 is TGTGCCAGCGCCGCAGCGGGGGACCACAATGAGCAGTTCTTC. Translated: CASAAAGDHNEQFF.

Relative to its sample, this clonotype is large. The chain combines TRBV19 with TRBJ1-1; possibly TRBD1 for D (6 bases). The CDR3 spans 16 residues. V was trimmed by 7 bases and J by 2 bases, leaving 20 bases between them. Per the germline V gene, CDR1 is LNHDA and CDR2 is SQIVND (reference sequence). CDR3 coding DNA: TGTGCCAGTATTCCGCTGGGGGGGGCGGCCAACACTGAAGCTTTCTTT. This sequence encodes CASIPLGGAANTEAFF.

To note about this clonotype: A much more abundant neighbour one base away suggests this may be a read error. This chain connects TRBV19 to TRBJ1-1; D might be TRBD1 (6 bases). Per the germline V gene, CDR1 is LNHDA and CDR2 is SQIVND (reference sequence). The CDR3 loop spans 15 amino acids. The CDR3 DNA sequence: TGTGCCAGTAGTATAGGTCCCGGTGGGGACACTGAAGCTTACTTT. It specifies CASSIGPGGDTEAYF.

By share, this clonotype counts as large. This chain uses TRBV6-2 or TRBV6-3 with TRBJ2-1; no firm D call. CDR1 and CDR2 (germline): MNHEY, SVGEGT. V gave up 1 base and J gave up 7 bases, with 8 bases separating them. The CDR3 has 13 residues. The CDR3 DNA follows: TGTGCCAGCAGTTACTTTCCCGGGAATGAGCAGTTCTTC. Translating it yields CASSYFPGNEQFF.

This clonotype is deemed large. This chain joins TRBV19 and TRBJ2-3; D gene ambiguous. With 5 bases removed from V and 2 bases from J, the gap between germline ends came to 5 bases. Germline V lookup: CDR1 LNHDA, CDR2 SQIVND (reference sequence). The CDR3 sequence is 12 residues long. In nucleotides, the CDR3 is TGTGCCAGTAGTCCCGACACAGATACGCAGTATTTT. Its translation: CASSPDTDTQYF.